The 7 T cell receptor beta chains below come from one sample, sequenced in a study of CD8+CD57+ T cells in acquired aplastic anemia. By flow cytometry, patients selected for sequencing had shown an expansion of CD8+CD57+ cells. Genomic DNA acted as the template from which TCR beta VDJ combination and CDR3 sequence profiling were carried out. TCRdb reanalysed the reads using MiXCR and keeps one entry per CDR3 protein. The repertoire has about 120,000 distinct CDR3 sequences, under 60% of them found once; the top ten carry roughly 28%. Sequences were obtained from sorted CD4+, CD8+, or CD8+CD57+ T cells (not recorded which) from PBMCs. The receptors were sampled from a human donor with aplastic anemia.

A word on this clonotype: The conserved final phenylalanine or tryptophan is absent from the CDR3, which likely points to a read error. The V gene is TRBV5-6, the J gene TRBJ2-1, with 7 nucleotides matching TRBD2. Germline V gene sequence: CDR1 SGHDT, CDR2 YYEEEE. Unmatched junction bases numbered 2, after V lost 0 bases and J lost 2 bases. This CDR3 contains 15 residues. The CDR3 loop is CASSLDGGAYNEQFL. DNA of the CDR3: TGTGCCAGCAGCTTGGATGGGGGGGCCTACAATGAGCAGTTCCTC.

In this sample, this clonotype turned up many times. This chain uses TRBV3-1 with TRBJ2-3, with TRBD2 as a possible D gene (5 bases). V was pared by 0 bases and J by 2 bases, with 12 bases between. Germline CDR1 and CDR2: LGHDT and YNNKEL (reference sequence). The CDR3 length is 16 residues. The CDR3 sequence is CASSQDQSGPTDTQYF. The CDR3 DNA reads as TGTGCCAGCAGCCAAGATCAAAGCGGTCCCACAGATACGCAGTATTTT.

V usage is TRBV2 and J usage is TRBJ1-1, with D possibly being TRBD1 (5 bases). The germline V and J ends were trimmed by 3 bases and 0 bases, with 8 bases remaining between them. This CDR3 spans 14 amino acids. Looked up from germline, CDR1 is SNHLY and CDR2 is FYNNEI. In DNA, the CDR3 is TGTGCCAGCAGTGAGACAGTAATGAACACTGAAGCTTTCTTT. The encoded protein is CASSETVMNTEAFF. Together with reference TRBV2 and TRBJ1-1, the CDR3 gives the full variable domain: EPEVTQTPSHQVTQMGQEVILRCVPISNHLYFYWYRQILGQKVEFLVSFYNNEISEKSEIFDDQFSVERPDGSNFTLKIRSTKLEDSAMYFCASSETVMNTEAFFGQGTRLTVV.

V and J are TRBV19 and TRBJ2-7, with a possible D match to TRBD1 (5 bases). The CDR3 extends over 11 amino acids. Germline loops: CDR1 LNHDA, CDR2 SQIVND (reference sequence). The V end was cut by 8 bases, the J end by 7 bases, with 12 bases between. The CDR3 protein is CASSSTGEQYF. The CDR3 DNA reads TGTGCCAGTTCCTCAACAGGAGAGCAGTACTTC.

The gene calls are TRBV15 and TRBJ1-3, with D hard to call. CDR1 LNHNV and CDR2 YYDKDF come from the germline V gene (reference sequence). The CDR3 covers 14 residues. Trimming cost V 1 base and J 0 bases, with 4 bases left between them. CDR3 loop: CATSRGVSGNTIYF. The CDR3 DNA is TGTGCCACCAGCAGAGGGGTCTCTGGAAACACCATATATTTT.

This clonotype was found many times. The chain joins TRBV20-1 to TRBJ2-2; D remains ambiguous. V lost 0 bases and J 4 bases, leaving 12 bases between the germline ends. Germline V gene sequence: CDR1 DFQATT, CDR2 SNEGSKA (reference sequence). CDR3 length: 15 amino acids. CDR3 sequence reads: CSARDLLDRTGELFF. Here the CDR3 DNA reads TGCAGTGCTAGAGATCTGCTGGATCGCACCGGGGAGCTGTTTTTT.

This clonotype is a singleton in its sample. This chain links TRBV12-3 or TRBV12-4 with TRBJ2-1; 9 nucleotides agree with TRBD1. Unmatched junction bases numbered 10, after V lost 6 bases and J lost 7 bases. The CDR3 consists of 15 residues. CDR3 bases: TGTGCCAGCAGAACAGGGGGCACACACGGGAATGAGCAGTTCTTC. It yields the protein CASRTGGTHGNEQFF.